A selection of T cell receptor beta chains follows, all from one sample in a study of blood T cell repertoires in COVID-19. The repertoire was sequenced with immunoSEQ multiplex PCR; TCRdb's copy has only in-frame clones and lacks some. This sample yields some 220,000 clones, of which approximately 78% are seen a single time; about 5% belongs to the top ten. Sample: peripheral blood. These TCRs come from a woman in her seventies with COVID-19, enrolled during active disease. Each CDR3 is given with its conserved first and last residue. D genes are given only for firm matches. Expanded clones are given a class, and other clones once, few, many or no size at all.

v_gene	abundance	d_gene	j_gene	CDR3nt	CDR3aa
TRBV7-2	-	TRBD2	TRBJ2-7	TGTGCCAGCAGCTTAGAAGGGCCTAGCGGGAGGACGGTGCAGTACTTC	CASSLEGPSGRTVQYF
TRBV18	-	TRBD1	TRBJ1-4	TGTGCCAGCTCACCGCAAGGGACAGGGGGCCCGGGACTGTTTTTT	CASSPQGTGGPGLFF
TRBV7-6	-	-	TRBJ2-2	TGTGCCAGCAGCTTAGGACGTGGCGGCTCCGGGGAGCTGTTTTTT	CASSLGRGGSGELFF
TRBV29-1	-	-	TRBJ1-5	TGCAGCGTCGTAGGAGGACAGAATCAGCCCCAGCATTTT	CSVVGGQNQPQHF
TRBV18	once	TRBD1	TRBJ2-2	TGTGCCAGCTCACCAAACTCGGGACAGTTAACCGGGGAGCTGTTTTTT	CASSPNSGQLTGELFF
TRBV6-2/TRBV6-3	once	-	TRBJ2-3	TGTGCCAGCAGTCCCCTTTCAGTAGGAGTAGGCACAGATACGCAGTATTTT	CASSPLSVGVGTDTQYF
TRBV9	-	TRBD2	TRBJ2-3	TGTGCCAGCAGTATAGGACTTGGGACAGGGAGTCTTGGGACTAGCGGGAGCTCGAGAGATACGCAGTATTTT	CASSIGLGTGSLGTSGSSRDTQYF
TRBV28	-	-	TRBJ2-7	TGTGCCAGCAGTGTGACAGTTAGCTCCTACGAGCAGTACTTC	CASSVTVSSYEQYF
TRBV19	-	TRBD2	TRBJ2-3	TGTGCCAGTAGTACTAGCGGGAGGGCCGGGAAAGATACGCAGTATTTT	CASSTSGRAGKDTQYF
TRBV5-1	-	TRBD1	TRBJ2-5	TGCGCCCCCCACCTACGCTCAGGGGGCTTAGAGACCCAGTACTTC	CAPHLRSGGLETQYF
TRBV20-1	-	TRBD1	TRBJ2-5	TGCAGTGCTAGTACCCGGACAGGGCAGGTAGAGACCCAGTACTTC	CSASTRTGQVETQYF
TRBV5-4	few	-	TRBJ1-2	TGTGCCAGCAGCTTGCCAGGGGAAAATGGCTACACCTTC	CASSLPGENGYTF
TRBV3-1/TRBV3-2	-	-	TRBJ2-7	TGTGCCAGCAGCTCGTTGTCCGAGCAGTACTTC	CASSSLSEQYF
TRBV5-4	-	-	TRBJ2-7	TGTGCCAGCAGCTCAAATCGAGGTCTAGCTAACGAGCAGTACTTC	CASSSNRGLANEQYF
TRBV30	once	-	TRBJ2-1	TGTGCCGTCATGCAGGGGAGCTCCTACAATGAGCAGTTCTTC	CAVMQGSSYNEQFF
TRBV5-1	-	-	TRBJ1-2	TGCGCCAGCAGCTTGGGGCAGTCCCAGGGCTATGGCTACACCTTC	CASSLGQSQGYGYTF
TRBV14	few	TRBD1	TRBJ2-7	TGTGCCAGCAGCCATGTCCGACGACAGGGCTCCTACGAGCAGTACTTC	CASSHVRRQGSYEQYF
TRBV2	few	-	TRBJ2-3	TGTGCCAGCAGTTACCCGACTAGTTCGGGCAGCACAGATACGCAGTATTTT	CASSYPTSSGSTDTQYF
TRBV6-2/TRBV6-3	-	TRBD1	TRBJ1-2	TGTGCCAGCAGTTACCCAACTGTTTCGGGACAGGGATCCTCCGGCTATGGCTACACCTTC	CASSYPTVSGQGSSGYGYTF
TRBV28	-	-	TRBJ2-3	TGTGCCAGCAGTTTACTAGGCAGCGCAGATACGCAGTATTTT	CASSLLGSADTQYF
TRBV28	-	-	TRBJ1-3	TGTGCCAGCAGTTCTACTAGCTCTGGAAACACCATATATTTT	CASSSTSSGNTIYF
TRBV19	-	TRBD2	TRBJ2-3	TGTGCCAGTAGTGCACAGGTTCAACTAGCGGGAACGGGCACAGATACGCAGTATTTT	CASSAQVQLAGTGTDTQYF
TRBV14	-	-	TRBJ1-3	TGTGCCAGCAGCCAAGATCTGGGGAGGACCATATATTTT	CASSQDLGRTIYF
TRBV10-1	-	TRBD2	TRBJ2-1	TGCGCCAGCAGTGAGTCCGTGACTAGCGGGAACCACAATGAGCAGTTCTTC	CASSESVTSGNHNEQFF
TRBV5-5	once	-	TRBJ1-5	TGTGCCAGCAGCACGGTCCTCACTAATCAGCCCCAGCATTTT	CASSTVLTNQPQHF
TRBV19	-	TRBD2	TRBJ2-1	TGTGCCAGTAGTATAGCTACTAGCGGACTTTCCTACAATGAGCAGTTCTTC	CASSIATSGLSYNEQFF
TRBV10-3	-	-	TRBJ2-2	TGTGCCATCAGTGTTCGGGCCGGGGAGCTGTTTTTT	CAISVRAGELFF
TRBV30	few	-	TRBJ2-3	TGTGCCTGGAATCGTGTCACAGATACGCAGTATTTT	CAWNRVTDTQYF
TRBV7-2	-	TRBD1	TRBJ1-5	TGTGCCAGCAGCAGCAGGGGGGTCCAGCCCCAGCATTTT	CASSSRGVQPQHF
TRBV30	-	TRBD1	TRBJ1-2	TGTGCCTGGGCCCTAGGGGCCTCACACACAGGGGGCTATGGCTACACCTTC	CAWALGASHTGGYGYTF
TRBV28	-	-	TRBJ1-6	TGTGCCAGCAGGCCGACAGTGGATAATTCACCCCTCCACTTT	CASRPTVDNSPLHF
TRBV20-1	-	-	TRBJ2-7	TGCAGTGCTAGCCCTCGTGACGAGCAGTACTTC	CSASPRDEQYF
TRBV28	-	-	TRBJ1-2	TGTGCCAGCGCTAACCCCCATTCAGGGGTCGGCTATGGCTACACCTTC	CASANPHSGVGYGYTF
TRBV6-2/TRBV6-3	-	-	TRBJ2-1	TGTGCCAGCAGTTTCCTTTCTGTCCTGCGGAATGAGCAGTTCTTC	CASSFLSVLRNEQFF
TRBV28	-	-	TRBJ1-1	TGTGCCAGCAGTTTAATCAGGAACACTGAAGCTTTCTTT	CASSLIRNTEAFF
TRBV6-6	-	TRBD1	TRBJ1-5	TGTGCCAGCAGTCCCAGGACAGGGGGCAGAAGCAATCAGCCCCAGCATTTT	CASSPRTGGRSNQPQHF
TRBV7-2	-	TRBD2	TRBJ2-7	TGTGCCAGCAGCTTAGATAGCGGGAGGGATGAGCAGTACTTC	CASSLDSGRDEQYF
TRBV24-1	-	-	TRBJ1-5	TGTGCCACCAGTGCTGGACAGAAAAATCAGCCCCAGCATTTT	CATSAGQKNQPQHF
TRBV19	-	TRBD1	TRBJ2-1	TGTGCCAGTAGTGTGACAGGGGGCTCCTACAATGAGCAGTTCTTC	CASSVTGGSYNEQFF
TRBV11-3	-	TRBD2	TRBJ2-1	TGTGCCAGCAGCTTAGGCGGGAGCCGCTACAATGAGCAGTTCTTC	CASSLGGSRYNEQFF
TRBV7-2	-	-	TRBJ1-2	TGTGCCAGCAGCTCTATAGGAACAGGAATGCAACTCTATGGCTACACCTTC	CASSSIGTGMQLYGYTF
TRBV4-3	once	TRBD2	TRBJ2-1	TGCGCCAGCAGCCAAGAACTAGCGTACGTACATGAGCAGTTCTTC	CASSQELAYVHEQFF
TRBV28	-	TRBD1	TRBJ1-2	TGTGCCAGCACAAGCCCGGGACAGGGGAATTATGGCTACACCTTC	CASTSPGQGNYGYTF
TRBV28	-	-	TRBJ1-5	TGTGCCAGCAGCCTAATGGTTCAGCCCCAGCATTTT	CASSLMVQPQHF
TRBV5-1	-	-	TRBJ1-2	TGCGCCAGCAGCTTCCAGGATAACTATGGCTACACCTTC	CASSFQDNYGYTF
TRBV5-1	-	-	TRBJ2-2	TGCGCCAGCAGCTTGGCCGACCCCGGGACCGGGGAGCTGTTTTTT	CASSLADPGTGELFF
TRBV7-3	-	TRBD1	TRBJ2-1	TGTGCCAGCAGCTTAACGGGACAGGGGGCGATCCGGTCCTACAATGAGCAGTTCTTC	CASSLTGQGAIRSYNEQFF
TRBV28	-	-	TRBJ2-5	TGTGCCAGCACGATAAGCCTACAAGAGACCCAGTACTTC	CASTISLQETQYF
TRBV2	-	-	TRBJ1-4	TGTGCCAGCAGTGAAATCAGGGGCACTGAAAATGAAAAACTGTTTTTT	CASSEIRGTENEKLFF
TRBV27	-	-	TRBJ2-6	TGTGCCAGCAGTTTCGCTGGGGCCAACGTCCTGACTTTC	CASSFAGANVLTF
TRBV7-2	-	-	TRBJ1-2	TGTGCCAGCAGCTTAGTTGAAGCCGGCAGGGGACCGCGCTATGGCTACACCTTC	CASSLVEAGRGPRYGYTF
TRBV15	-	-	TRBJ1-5	TGTGCCACCAGACGTTCGCGGGTTAGCAATCAGCCCCAGCATTTT	CATRRSRVSNQPQHF
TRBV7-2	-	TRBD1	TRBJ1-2	TGTGCCAGCAGCTTAGGAGGGGGCGAGGGCTACACCTTC	CASSLGGGEGYTF
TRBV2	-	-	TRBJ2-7	TGTGCCAGCAGTGCTCGGGGAATATACGAGCAGTACTTC	CASSARGIYEQYF
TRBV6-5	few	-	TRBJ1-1	TGTGCCAGCAGAGCCGGACTGTCCACTGAAGCTTTCTTT	CASRAGLSTEAFF
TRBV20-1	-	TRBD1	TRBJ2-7	TGCAGTGCTAGTGGGACAGTCTCCTACGAGCAGTACTTC	CSASGTVSYEQYF
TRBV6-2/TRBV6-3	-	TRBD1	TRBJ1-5	TGTGCCAGCAGTCGTCTCTCTGGACAGGGGAATCAGCCCCAGCATTTT	CASSRLSGQGNQPQHF